This T cell receptor (beta chain) was profiled in a study of PD-L1 blockade in urothelial cancer (dated by TCRdb to 2015 to 2018). In terms of the full investigation: All patients started therapy around 2014 and received atezolizumab 1,200 mg intravenously every 3 weeks. About nine tenths of the roughly 29 patients were identified as males with urothelial cancer of bladder origin, and a prior smoking history was reported by 18 of 29 patients. Patients had an ECOG performance status of 0 or 1 and had received between 0 and 3 prior chemotherapy regimens. Blood samples were analyzed at 3 weeks after treatment start (second dose) and at 6 weeks after treatment start. A median of around 150,000 T cells and some 82,000 unique TCRs was obtained from blood samples, and a median clonality of 0.080 was observed. The study was an exploratory multi-omic analysis of somatic, immune and clinical correlates of response to PD-L1 blockade with atezolizumab in urothelial cancer. Pretreatment tumor samples and matched peripheral blood, collected serially before and after atezolizumab treatment, underwent TCR sequencing. Durable clinical benefit was defined as progression-free survival longer than 6 months, and TCR features were also tested against progression-free and overall survival. Whole exome sequencing and RNA sequencing of pretreatment tumors were performed alongside TCR sequencing in the same patients. Durable clinical benefit was achieved by nine patients and was not achieved by 20 patients. Just over 28 patients had pretreatment blood TCR-seq, some 24 had at least one posttreatment blood collection, and some 24 had tumor TCR-seq.

As regards this clone: Its antigen target is currently unknown. No clone much larger than this one lies a single base away; base qualities are absent.

The CDR3 runs 11 amino acids, cysteine and phenylalanine included. Solely the CDR3 DNA is kept, with 33 bases framed from the first base. Taken from the germline V gene (reference sequence), the CDR1 and CDR2 loops are SEHNR and FQNEAQ. Each PCR received spiked-in synthetic TCR analog templates so that absolute template abundance could be estimated from read counts. TCRbeta CDR3 regions were amplified from genomic DNA with bias-controlled V and J gene primers using the immunoSEQ assay. Rearranged TCRbeta segments were sequenced at approximately 20X coverage. Per the original workflow: Sequencing errors were corrected by clustering and CDR3s were annotated against IMGT to assign V, D and J genes. Downstream analyses used only productive TCRbeta rearrangements, leaving out any out-of-frame or stop-codon sequences. To compute clonality, Shannon entropy was normalized by the log of the number of unique productive sequences and then subtracted from one. Clones differing between time points or between blood and tumor were identified by Fisher's exact test with Benjamini-Hochberg correction at adjusted p below 0.01. Imported from immuneACCESS, the table was reduced by TCRdb to in-frame sequences with V and J called. These copies leave out some clones; in studies compared against another copy, an unresolved V gene accounts for under half, and the cause of the remainder is not known. That table furnishes V, J and clone size, whereas the DNA furnished D and trimming. The sample table contains approximately 48,000 clones; only one count was recorded for roughly 87% of them. Roughly 14% of the sample belongs to the ten largest clones.

The label giving this sample's time point can be read as: pretreatment peripheral blood. The cohort included about 27 patients with locally advanced or metastatic urothelial carcinoma who were treated at Memorial Sloan Kettering on a trial protocol. Peripheral blood mononuclear cells were collected pretreatment and during treatment, with between 1 and 8 total time points per patient. The Qiagen DNeasy Blood extraction kit was used to purify genomic DNA from total PBMCs and tumor samples. Collected pretreatment and during treatment, PBMCs were isolated and stored as previously described. The paper's findings and limits, for the study overall: Small sample size (n ≈ 29) and many exploratory analyses mean the results are intended to be hypothesis-generating. Patients with durable benefit showed greater expansion of tumor-associated TCR clones in peripheral blood 3 weeks after starting treatment (n ≈ 21, p = 0.022). A pretreatment peripheral blood TCR clonality below the median was linked to improved progression-free and overall survival.

The rearrangement joined TRBV7-9 to TRBJ2-5, with 8 bases aligning to TRBD2. The sequencing here drew on PBMCs, taken around atezolizumab (anti-PD-L1) treatment. The sequence was collected from a woman in her fifties or sixties with urothelial cancer. The DNA sequence follows: TGTGGAGCGGGAGATCGGGAGACCCAGTACTTC. This codes for CGAGDRETQYF.